This T cell receptor (beta chain) stems from a study of brain T cells in children with intractable seizures. General study points: Clones missing pre-surgery may reflect undersampling of that blood sample.

As to this clone: Its antigen is unidentified.

The ends lost 7 bases at V and 5 bases at J; junction bases unmatched: 12. Per the germline V gene, CDR1 is MDHEN and CDR2 is SYDVKM. This CDR3 spans 15 amino acids. Only cases whose brain tissue showed the highest T cell transcript signatures were sequenced. Before surgery, patients took at least one anti-epileptic drug. The table came from immunoSEQ multiplex PCR; TCRdb's copy has only in-frame clones and leaves some out. Of 50,000 to 75,000 clones listed, around 96% are singletons. This clonotype was obtained from a boy under three years old with focal cortical dysplasia and intractable seizures. This sequence joins TRBV28 and TRBJ2-7; 9 bases agree with TRBD1. Source: peripheral blood, taken at surgery. CDR3 loop: CASNFQQGARDEQYF. Written as DNA, the CDR3 is TGTGCCAGCAACTTTCAACAGGGGGCGCGCGACGAGCAGTACTTC.